This TCR beta chain was recovered during a study of CD8+CD57+ T cells in acquired aplastic anemia. The wider study: CD4+ and CD8+ cells, once sorted, gave DNA averaging around 3.2 ug. For CD4+ cells, healthy donors had an average of approximately 11 million reads.

The V end was cut by 3 bases, the J end by 7 bases, with 9 bases between. There are 13 residues in the CDR3. Germline V lookup: CDR1 KGHDR, CDR2 SFDVKD. Study-level findings and limits: Shared by patients and controls, some 29 CD8+ CDR3s were abundant in patients.

This clonotype came up once. Antigen: not known. Profiling that covered TCR beta VDJ and CDR3 relied on genomic DNA as its template. TCRdb processed the reads anew with MiXCR; each CDR3 protein has one entry. The sample records about 210,000 distinct CDR3 sequences, approximately 57% being singletons. The specimen sequenced was sorted CD4+, CD8+, or CD8+CD57+ T cells (not recorded which) from PBMCs. The rearrangement links TRBV24-1 to TRBJ1-5; D remains unclear. The origin of this receptor is a human donor in good health. CDR3 residues: CATSDRGGQPQHF. Here the CDR3 DNA reads TGTGCCACCAGTGATCGAGGTGGACAGCCCCAGCATTTT.